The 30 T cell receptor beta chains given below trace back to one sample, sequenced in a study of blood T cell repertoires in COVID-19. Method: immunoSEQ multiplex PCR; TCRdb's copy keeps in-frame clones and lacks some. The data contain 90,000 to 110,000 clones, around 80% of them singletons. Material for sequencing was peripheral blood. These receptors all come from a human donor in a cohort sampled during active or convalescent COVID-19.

The CDR3 loop is CASSPPQGEAEQYF. In DNA, the CDR3 is TGTGCCAGCAGCCCGCCGCAGGGTGAGGCCGAGCAGTACTTC. This rearrangement joins TRBV7-9 to TRBJ2-7, with D tentatively TRBD1 (5 bases). The V end lost 5 bases, the J end lost 6 bases, and 17 bases lay between the germline ends. CDR1 SEHNR and CDR2 FQNEAQ come from the germline V gene (reference sequence). The CDR3 runs 14 residues. Filled out from reference TRBV7-9 and TRBJ2-7, the complete variable domain reads DTGVSQNPRHKITKRGQNVTFRCDPISEHNRLYWYRQTLGQGPEFLTYFQNEAQLEKSRLLSDRFSAERPKGSFSTLEIQRTEQGDSAMYLCASSPPQGEAEQYFGPGTRLTVT.

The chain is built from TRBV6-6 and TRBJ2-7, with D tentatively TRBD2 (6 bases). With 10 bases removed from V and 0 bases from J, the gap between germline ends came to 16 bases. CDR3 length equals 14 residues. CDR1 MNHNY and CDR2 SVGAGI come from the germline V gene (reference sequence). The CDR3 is CATSTTGVSYEQYF. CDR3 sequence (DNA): TGTGCCACATCCACGACGGGGGTCTCCTACGAGCAGTACTTC.

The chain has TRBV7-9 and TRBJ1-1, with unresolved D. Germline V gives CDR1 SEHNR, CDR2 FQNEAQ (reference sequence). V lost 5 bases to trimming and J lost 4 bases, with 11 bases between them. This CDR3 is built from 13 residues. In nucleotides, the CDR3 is TGTGCCAGCAGCAATTCCGAGGGCACTGAAGCTTTCTTT. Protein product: CASSNSEGTEAFF.

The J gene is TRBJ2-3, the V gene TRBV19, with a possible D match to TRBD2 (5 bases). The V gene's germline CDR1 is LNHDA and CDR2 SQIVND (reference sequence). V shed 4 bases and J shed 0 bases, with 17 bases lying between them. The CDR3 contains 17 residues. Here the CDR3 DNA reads TGTGCCAGTAGTACTTCAAGCGAGGGAACTAGCACAGATACGCAGTATTTT. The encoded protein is CASSTSSEGTSTDTQYF.

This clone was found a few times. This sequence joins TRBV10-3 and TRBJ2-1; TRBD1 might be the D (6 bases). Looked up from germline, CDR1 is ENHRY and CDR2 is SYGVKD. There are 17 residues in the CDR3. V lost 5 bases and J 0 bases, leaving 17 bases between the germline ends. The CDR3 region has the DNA TGTGCCATCAGTTGGTTACAGGGAGTGCCCTCCTACAATGAGCAGTTCTTC. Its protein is CAISWLQGVPSYNEQFF.

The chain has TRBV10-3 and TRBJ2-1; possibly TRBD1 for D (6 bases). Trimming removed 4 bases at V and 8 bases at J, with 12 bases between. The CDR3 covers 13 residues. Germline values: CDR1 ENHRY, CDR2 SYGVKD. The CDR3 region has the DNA TGTGCCATCAGTGTCCCTTGGGGGCATGAGCAGTTCTTC. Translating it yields CAISVPWGHEQFF.

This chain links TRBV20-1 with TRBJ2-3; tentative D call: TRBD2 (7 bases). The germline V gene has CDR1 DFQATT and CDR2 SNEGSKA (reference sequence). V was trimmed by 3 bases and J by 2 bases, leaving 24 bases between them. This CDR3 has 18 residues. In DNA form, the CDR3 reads TGCAGTGCTAGTTCAGCTCGAGTGGGGGGGCGCTCCACAGATACGCAGTATTTT. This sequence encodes CSASSARVGGRSTDTQYF.

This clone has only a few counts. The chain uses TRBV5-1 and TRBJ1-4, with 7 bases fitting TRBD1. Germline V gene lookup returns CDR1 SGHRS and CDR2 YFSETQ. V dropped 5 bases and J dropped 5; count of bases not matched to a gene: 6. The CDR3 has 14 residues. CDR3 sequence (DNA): TGCGCCAGCAGGCAGGGGGGTTCGAATGAAAAACTGTTTTTT. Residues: CASRQGGSNEKLFF.

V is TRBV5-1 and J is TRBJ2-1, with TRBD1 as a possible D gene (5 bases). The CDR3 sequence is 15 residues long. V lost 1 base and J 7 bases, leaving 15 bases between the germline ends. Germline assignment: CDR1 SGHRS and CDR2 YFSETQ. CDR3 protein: CASSLFRGSSNEQFF. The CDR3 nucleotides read TGCGCCAGCAGCTTGTTTAGGGGCTCATCAAATGAGCAGTTCTTC.

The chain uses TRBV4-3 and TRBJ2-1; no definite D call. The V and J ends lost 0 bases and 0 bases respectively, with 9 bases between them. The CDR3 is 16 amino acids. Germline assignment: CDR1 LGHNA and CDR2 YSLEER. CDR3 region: CASSQDLLSSYNEQFF. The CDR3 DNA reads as TGCGCCAGCAGCCAAGATTTACTTAGCTCCTACAATGAGCAGTTCTTC.

CDR3 sequence: CASSLELPYEQYF. CDR3 in DNA: TGTGCCAGCAGCTTAGAGCTGCCCTACGAGCAGTACTTC. V is TRBV7-2 and J is TRBJ2-7; D ambiguous. V shed 1 base and J shed 2 bases, with 6 bases lying between them. The CDR3 length is 13 residues. Germline V lookup: CDR1 SGHTA, CDR2 FQGNSA.

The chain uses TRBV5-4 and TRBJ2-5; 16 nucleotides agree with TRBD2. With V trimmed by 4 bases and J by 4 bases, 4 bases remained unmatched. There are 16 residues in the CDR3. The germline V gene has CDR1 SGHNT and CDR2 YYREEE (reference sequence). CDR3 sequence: CASSPGTSGRGETQYF. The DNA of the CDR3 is TGTGCCAGCAGCCCTGGGACTAGCGGGAGGGGAGAGACCCAGTACTTC.

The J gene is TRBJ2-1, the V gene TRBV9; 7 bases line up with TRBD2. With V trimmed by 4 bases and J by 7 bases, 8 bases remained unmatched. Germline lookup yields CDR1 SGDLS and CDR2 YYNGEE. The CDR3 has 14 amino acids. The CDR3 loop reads CASSPTSRANEQFF. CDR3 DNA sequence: TGTGCCAGCAGCCCGACTAGCAGGGCTAATGAGCAGTTCTTC. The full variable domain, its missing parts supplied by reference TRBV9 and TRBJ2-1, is DSGVTQTPKHLITATGQRVTLRCSPRSGDLSVYWYQQSLDQGLQFLIQYYNGEERAKGNILERFSAQQFPDLHSELNLSSLELGDSALYFCASSPTSRANEQFFGPGTRLTVL.

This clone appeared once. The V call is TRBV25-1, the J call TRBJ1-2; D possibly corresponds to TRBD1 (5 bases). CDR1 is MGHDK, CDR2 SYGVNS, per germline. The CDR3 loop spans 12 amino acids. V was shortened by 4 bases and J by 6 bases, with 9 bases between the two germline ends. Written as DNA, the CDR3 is TGTGCCAGCAGTGCAGGGAGGCATGGCTACACCTTC. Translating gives CASSAGRHGYTF.

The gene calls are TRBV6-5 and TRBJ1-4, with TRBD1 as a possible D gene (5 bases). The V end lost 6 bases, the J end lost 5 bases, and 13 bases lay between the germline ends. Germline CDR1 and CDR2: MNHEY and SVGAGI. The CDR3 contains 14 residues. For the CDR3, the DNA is TGTGCCAGCAGGACGGCAGGGAACAATGAAAAACTGTTTTTT. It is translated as CASRTAGNNEKLFF.

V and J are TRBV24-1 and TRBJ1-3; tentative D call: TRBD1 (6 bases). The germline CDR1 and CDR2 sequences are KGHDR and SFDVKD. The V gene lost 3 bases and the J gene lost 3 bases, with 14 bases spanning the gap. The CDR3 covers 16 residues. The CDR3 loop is CATSDEGDQLGNTIYF. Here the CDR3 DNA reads TGTGCCACCAGTGATGAGGGGGACCAGCTTGGAAACACCATATATTTT.

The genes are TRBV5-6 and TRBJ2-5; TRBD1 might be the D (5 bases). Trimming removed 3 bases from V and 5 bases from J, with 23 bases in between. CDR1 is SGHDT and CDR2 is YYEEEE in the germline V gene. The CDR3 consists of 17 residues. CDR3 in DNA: TGTGCCAGCAGCTCGCCCGCGGTAAGGGGCGCCGGGGAGACCCAGTACTTC. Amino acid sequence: CASSSPAVRGAGETQYF. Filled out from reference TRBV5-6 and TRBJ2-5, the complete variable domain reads DAGVTQSPTHLIKTRGQQVTLRCSPKSGHDTVSWYQQALGQGPQFIFQYYEEEERQRGNFPDRFSGHQFPNYSSELNVNALLLGDSALYLCASSSPAVRGAGETQYFGPGTRLLVL.

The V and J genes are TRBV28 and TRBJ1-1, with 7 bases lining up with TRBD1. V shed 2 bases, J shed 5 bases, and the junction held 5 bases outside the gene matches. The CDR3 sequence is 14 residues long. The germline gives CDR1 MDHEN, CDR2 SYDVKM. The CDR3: CASSLRGGPTEAFF. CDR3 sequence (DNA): TGTGCCAGCAGTTTAAGAGGGGGCCCGACTGAAGCTTTCTTT.

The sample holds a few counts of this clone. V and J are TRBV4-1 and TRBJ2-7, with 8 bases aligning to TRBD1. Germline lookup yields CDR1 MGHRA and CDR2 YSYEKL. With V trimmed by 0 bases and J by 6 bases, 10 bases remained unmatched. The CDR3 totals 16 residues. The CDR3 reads CASSQDYPRTGLEQYF. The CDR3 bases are TGCGCCAGCAGCCAAGATTATCCAAGGACAGGGCTCGAGCAGTACTTC.

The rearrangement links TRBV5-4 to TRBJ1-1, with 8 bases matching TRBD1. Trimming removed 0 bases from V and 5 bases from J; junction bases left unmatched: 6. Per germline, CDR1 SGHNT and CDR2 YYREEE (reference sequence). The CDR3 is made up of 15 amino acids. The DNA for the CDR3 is TGTGCCAGCAGCTTGGATACAGGGGGTAGGACTGAAGCTTTCTTT. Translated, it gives CASSLDTGGRTEAFF.

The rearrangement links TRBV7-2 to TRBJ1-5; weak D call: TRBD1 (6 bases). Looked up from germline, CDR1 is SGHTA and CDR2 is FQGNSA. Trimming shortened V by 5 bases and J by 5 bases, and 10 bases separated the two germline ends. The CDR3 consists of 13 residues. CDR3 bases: TGTGCCAGCAGCATTCACAGGGATCAGCCCCAGCATTTT. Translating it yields CASSIHRDQPQHF.

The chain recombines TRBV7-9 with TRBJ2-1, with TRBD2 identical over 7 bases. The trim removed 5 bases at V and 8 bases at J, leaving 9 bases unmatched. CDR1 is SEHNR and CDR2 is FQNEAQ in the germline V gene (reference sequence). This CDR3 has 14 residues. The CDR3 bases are TGTGCCAGCAGCCTCAACCCCCGGGGGGATGAGCAGTTCTTC. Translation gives CASSLNPRGDEQFF.

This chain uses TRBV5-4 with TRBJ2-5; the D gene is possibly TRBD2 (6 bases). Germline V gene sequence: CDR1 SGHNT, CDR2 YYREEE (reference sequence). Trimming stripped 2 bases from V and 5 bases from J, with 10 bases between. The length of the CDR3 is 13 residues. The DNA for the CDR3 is TGTGCCAGCAGCTTTAAACTAGCTGAGACCCAGTACTTC. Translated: CASSFKLAETQYF.

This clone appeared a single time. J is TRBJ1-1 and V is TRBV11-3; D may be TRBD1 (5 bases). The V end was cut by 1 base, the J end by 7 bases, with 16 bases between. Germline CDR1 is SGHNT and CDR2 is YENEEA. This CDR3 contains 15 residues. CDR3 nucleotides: TGTGCCAGCAGCTTAGTCTCAGGGTCGGGCGGTGAAGCTTTCTTT. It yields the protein CASSLVSGSGGEAFF.

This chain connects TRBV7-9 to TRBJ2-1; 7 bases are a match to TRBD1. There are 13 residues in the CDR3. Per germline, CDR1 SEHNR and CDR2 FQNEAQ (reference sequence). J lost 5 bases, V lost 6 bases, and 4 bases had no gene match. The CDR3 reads CASRGDRDNEQFF. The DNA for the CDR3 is TGTGCCAGCAGAGGGGACAGAGACAATGAGCAGTTCTTC. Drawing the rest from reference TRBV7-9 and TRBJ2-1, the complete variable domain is DTGVSQNPRHKITKRGQNVTFRCDPISEHNRLYWYRQTLGQGPEFLTYFQNEAQLEKSRLLSDRFSAERPKGSFSTLEIQRTEQGDSAMYLCASRGDRDNEQFFGPGTRLTVL.

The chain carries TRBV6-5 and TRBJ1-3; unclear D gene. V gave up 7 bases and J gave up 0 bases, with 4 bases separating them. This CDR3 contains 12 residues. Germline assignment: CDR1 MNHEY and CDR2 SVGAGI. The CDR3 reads CASIYSGNTIYF. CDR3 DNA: TGTGCCAGCATATACTCTGGAAACACCATATATTTT.

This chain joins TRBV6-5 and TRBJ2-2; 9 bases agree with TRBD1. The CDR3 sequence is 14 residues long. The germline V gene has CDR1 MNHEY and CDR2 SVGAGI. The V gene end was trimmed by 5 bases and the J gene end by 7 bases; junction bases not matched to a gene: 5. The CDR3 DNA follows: TGTGCCAGCAGTAGGGACAGGGCAGGCGGGGAGCTGTTTTTT. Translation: CASSRDRAGGELFF.

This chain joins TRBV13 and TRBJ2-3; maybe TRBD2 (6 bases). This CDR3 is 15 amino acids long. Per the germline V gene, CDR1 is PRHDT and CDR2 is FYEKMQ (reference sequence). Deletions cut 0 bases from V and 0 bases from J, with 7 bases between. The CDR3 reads CASSLGLASTDTQYF. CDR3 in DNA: TGTGCCAGCAGCTTAGGCCTAGCGAGCACAGATACGCAGTATTTT.

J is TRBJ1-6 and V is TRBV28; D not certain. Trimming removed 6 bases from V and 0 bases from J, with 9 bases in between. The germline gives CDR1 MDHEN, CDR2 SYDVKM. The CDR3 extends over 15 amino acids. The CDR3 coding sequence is TGTGCCAGCAGCCCCGTGTACTCCTATAATTCACCCCTCCACTTT. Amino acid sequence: CASSPVYSYNSPLHF.

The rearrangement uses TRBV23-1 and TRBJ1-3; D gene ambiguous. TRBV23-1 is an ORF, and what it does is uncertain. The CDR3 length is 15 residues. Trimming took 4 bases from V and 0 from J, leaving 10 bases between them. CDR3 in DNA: TGCGCCAGCAGTCCTGAGTGGTACTCTGGAAACACCATATATTTT. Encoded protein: CASSPEWYSGNTIYF.